What follows are 10 T cell receptor beta chains derived from one specimen sequenced in a study of T cells in Graves' hyperthyroidism and ophthalmopathy. The investigators amplified TCR beta CDR3 regions from RNA transcripts. When the TCR CDR3 underwent first-round RT-PCR, the HTBI primer set was used. MiXCR was run by TCRdb on the multiplex PCR reads, yielding one entry per CDR3 protein. Of 400,000 to 550,000 distinct CDR3 sequences listed, around 24% are singletons. What was sequenced was blood. The origin of the receptors is a woman under 40 with Graves' ophthalmopathy.

This clonotype was observed many times. Its ends do not fully match the called genes, so a read error is possible. The DNA for the CDR3 is TGTGCCAGCAGTCCCGACAGAGATGGCTACACCTTC. This translates into CASSPDRDGYTF. The chain is built from TRBV5-1 and TRBJ1-2; D may be TRBD1 (5 bases). The CDR3 is made up of 12 amino acids. Germline values: CDR1 SGHRS, CDR2 YFSETQ.

This clonotype was observed at least ten times. The rearrangement uses TRBV29-1 and TRBJ1-1; 9 bases map to TRBD1. V lost 4 bases, J lost 0 bases, and 6 bases stayed unmatched. The CDR3 has 15 amino acids. Germline assignment: CDR1 SQVTM and CDR2 ANQGSEA. The CDR3, as DNA: TGCAGCGTTGTCCCCGACAGGGGGATGAACACTGAAGCTTTCTTT. Its protein product is CSVVPDRGMNTEAFF.

In its sample, this clonotype was seen many times. This chain uses TRBV14 with TRBJ2-7; possible D gene TRBD2, 6 bases. The length of the CDR3 is 15 residues. Trimming cost V 3 bases and J 0 bases, with 12 bases left between them. CDR1 SGHDN and CDR2 FVKESK come from the germline V gene. CDR3 residues: CASSQASVSSYEQYF. CDR3 in DNA: TGTGCCAGCAGCCAGGCTAGCGTTAGCTCCTACGAGCAGTACTTC. The entire variable domain, with the rest obtained from reference TRBV14 and TRBJ2-7, is as follows: EAGVTQFPSHSVIEKGQTVTLRCDPISGHDNLYWYRRVMGKEIKFLLHFVKESKQDESGMPNNRFLAERTGGTYSTLKVQPAELEDSGVYFCASSQASVSSYEQYFGPGTRLTVT.

This clonotype came up many times. The chain recombines TRBV27 with TRBJ1-5; no clear D. The CDR3 runs 13 residues. CDR1 and CDR2 (germline): MNHEY, SMNVEV (reference sequence). Trimming left V 5 bases short and J 6 bases short, with 11 bases between. CDR3 loop: CASSTGRVQPQHF. CDR3 nucleotide sequence: TGTGCCAGCAGTACCGGAAGGGTTCAGCCCCAGCATTTT.

This clonotype was detected ten times or more. This chain links TRBV11-2 with TRBJ1-2, with 7 bases identical to TRBD1. This CDR3 is built from 14 residues. Unmatched junction bases numbered 7, after V lost 5 bases and J lost 4 bases. Per germline, CDR1 SGHAT and CDR2 FQNNGV. DNA of the CDR3: TGTGCCAGCAGCACCCGACAGGGATCCTATGGCTACACCTTC. Its protein is CASSTRQGSYGYTF.

This clonotype was counted many times. V and J are TRBV10-3 and TRBJ2-6, with TRBD2 matching 7 bases. V was pared by 9 bases and J by 2 bases, with 10 bases of the junction left unmatched. This CDR3 comprises 16 residues. The germline gives CDR1 ENHRY, CDR2 SYGVKD. CDR3 sequence: CAIQRSSGAGANVLTF. The CDR3 nucleotides read TGTGCCATACAACGTTCAAGCGGGGCTGGGGCCAACGTCCTGACTTTC.

This clonotype was seen just once. This clone may be a read error of a much larger clone one base away. This rearrangement joins TRBV30 to TRBJ1-2; tentatively, D is TRBD1 (5 bases). Per the germline V gene, CDR1 is GTSNPN and CDR2 is SVGIG (reference sequence). CDR3 length: 13 residues. Here the CDR3 DNA reads TGTGCCAGGAGTGCCCAGGGATACTATGGCTACACCTTC. Protein sequence: CARSAQGYYGYTF.

This chain connects TRBV14 to TRBJ2-7, with a weak D call TRBD1 (5 bases). Trimming stripped 0 bases from V and 3 bases from J, with 15 bases between. This CDR3 contains 16 residues. Per the germline V gene, CDR1 is SGHDN and CDR2 is FVKESK. The chain's CDR3 is CASSQDFPDTYYEQYF. The CDR3 DNA reads TGTGCCAGCAGCCAAGATTTCCCGGACACCTACTACGAGCAGTACTTC.

This clonotype was seen a few times. V is TRBV6-2 or TRBV6-3 and J is TRBJ2-1; TRBD1 is a possible D gene (5 bases). In germline, CDR1 is MNHEY, CDR2 SVGEGT. This CDR3 is 14 amino acids long. V lost 1 base and J 9 bases, leaving 13 bases between the germline ends. In DNA form, the CDR3 reads TGTGCCAGCAGTTACTTGTCAGGGTCGACTGAGCAGTTCTTC. Translating gives CASSYLSGSTEQFF.

This clonotype came up many times. The chain couples TRBV29-1 to TRBJ2-3; D is uncertain. V lost 1 base and J 1 base, leaving 3 bases between the germline ends. This CDR3 region has 12 residues. The germline gives CDR1 SQVTM, CDR2 ANQGSEA. Written as DNA, the CDR3 is TGCAGCGTTGAAGGGGGCACAGATACGCAGTATTTT. Translating it yields CSVEGGTDTQYF.